This T cell receptor (beta chain) was identified during a study of blood T cells in healthy people across ages. PCR was performed a second time for about 6 to 12 cycles using a sample-barcoded 5' primer and a J-beta primer mix. TCRdb re-called the 5' RACE reads with MiXCR, one entry per CDR3 protein. Counted here are approximately 1,100,000 distinct CDR3 sequences, 40% to 45% occurring once; the ten biggest clones make up approximately 20%. There are a few counts of this clonotype. The source is a woman aged 60-70 years in good health. The sample comprised blood.

CDR3 nucleotide sequence: TGTGCCAGCAGCCAAGATATCCAAGAGTCAAACCGCATTCAGTACTTC. Protein: CASSQDIQESNRIQYF. The rearrangement links TRBV4-2 to TRBJ2-4; unclear D gene. CDR3 length equals 16 residues. V was pared by 0 bases and J by 9 bases, with 18 bases between. Germline loops: CDR1 LGHNA, CDR2 YNFKEQ.